The source of this T cell receptor beta chain is a study of response to subunit inactivated influenza vaccine. This clonotype was counted at least ten times. What it recognizes is unknown. V dropped 7 bases and J dropped 5 bases, with 17 bases sitting between them. This CDR3 has 13 amino acids. Germline CDR1 and CDR2: SQVTM and ANQGSEA. TCRdb reanalysed the RT-PCR reads using MiXCR and keeps one entry per CDR3 protein. The top ten clones hold more than 8.5% of a sample with under 750,000 distinct CDR3 sequences, about an eighth of them seen once. Study conclusions and caveats: T cells newly recruited by each seasonal influenza vaccination are few, the authors suggested.

This chain joins TRBV29-1 and TRBJ1-1; D perhaps matches TRBD1 (5 bases). The receptor comes from a man in his fifties or sixties who received an inactivated influenza vaccine. The source material was PBMCs from blood, sampled on the day of vaccination. The CDR3: CSGRVGLWTEAFF. CDR3 sequence (DNA): TGCAGCGGGCGGGTGGGGCTGTGGACTGAAGCTTTCTTT.